This TCR beta chain was sequenced in a study of blood T cell repertoires in COVID-19. Across the study: COVID-19 samples, acute and convalescent, were from the United States, Italy and Spain. T cells, B-cell-depleted T cells, or PBMCs provided the cDNA or gDNA that served as material.

Per the original data handling: Reference gene primer amplification gave estimated nucleated cell counts. Method: immunoSEQ multiplex PCR; TCRdb's copy keeps in-frame clones and lacks some. V, J and clone size were drawn from that table, and D and trimming were deduced from the DNA. The table records 250,000 to 300,000 clones, nearly 90% of them present only once. Germline CDR1 reads SQVTM; CDR2 reads ANQGSEA. There are 13 residues in the CDR3. Trimming at V came to 6 bases and at J to 7 bases, leaving 10 bases not matched to a gene. Assignment of participants to cohorts was predicated upon participant-reported clinical history.

This TCR was sampled from a woman aged 60 to 75 who had recovered from COVID-19. The rearrangement links TRBV29-1 to TRBJ1-2, with TRBD1 identical over 8 bases. Sequences were obtained from PBMCs or T cells enriched from blood (not recorded which). The CDR3 region has the DNA TGCAGCGTGGGGGGACAGGCCGCTATTGGCTACACCTTC. Protein sequence: CSVGGQAAIGYTF.